These 6 T cell receptor beta chains were all obtained from the same sample, sequenced in a study of blood T cell repertoires in COVID-19 (dated by TCRdb to 2020 to 2021). Library preparation used the immunoSEQ multiplex PCR assay. Held by TCRdb, this immuneACCESS table contains in-frame sequences only and omits some clones. Under half of the omission traces to an unresolved V gene where checked; the cause of the rest is unknown. The sample table contains 250,000 to 300,000 clones; only one count was recorded for around 90% of them. The leading ten clones occupy 0.85% to 0.95% of the sample. The sequenced sample consisted of peripheral blood. Source of these receptors: a woman between 40 and 50 years old who had recovered from COVID-19.

The rearrangement joins TRBV18 to TRBJ2-2, with 10 bases lining up with TRBD2. The CDR3 runs 16 residues. The J segment lost 5 bases and the V segment lost 3 bases, leaving 6 bases of the junction unmatched. The V gene's germline CDR1 is KGHSH and CDR2 LQKENI. The CDR3 loop is CASSPEIAGGTGELFF. DNA for the CDR3: TGTGCCAGCTCACCTGAAATAGCGGGAGGTACCGGGGAGCTGTTTTTT.

This sequence joins TRBV28 and TRBJ2-1; maybe TRBD2 (6 bases). V was cut by 2 bases and J by 2 bases, with 10 bases left in between. The germline V gene has CDR1 MDHEN and CDR2 SYDVKM. The CDR3 loop spans 15 amino acids. The CDR3 DNA follows: TGTGCCAGCAGTTTAGGGGGAGGAACCTACAATGAGCAGTTCTTC. This gives the protein CASSLGGGTYNEQFF.

A few counts support this clone. The chain uses TRBV3-1 (or the pseudogene TRBV3-2) and TRBJ2-7; D remains unclear. The germline V gene encodes CDR1 LGHDT and CDR2 YNNKEL (reference sequence). Deletions cut 3 bases from V and 2 bases from J, with 11 bases between. The CDR3 runs 14 residues. The CDR3 bases are TGTGCCAGCAGCCAGGGCAATGGCCCCTACGAGCAGTACTTC. It is translated as CASSQGNGPYEQYF.

The chain employs TRBV24-1 and TRBJ1-1; TRBD1 agrees at 8 bases. The germline CDR1 and CDR2 sequences are KGHDR and SFDVKD. This CDR3 is built from 17 residues. Trimming removed 11 bases from V and 3 bases from J; junction bases left unmatched: 19. The CDR3 coding sequence is TGTGCCAACACCCACCGGGACAGGAACCTTGGGGACACTGAAGCTTTCTTT. Its protein product is CANTHRDRNLGDTEAFF.

The rearrangement links TRBV19 to TRBJ2-3; D remains ambiguous. The V gene's germline CDR1 is LNHDA and CDR2 SQIVND (reference sequence). The CDR3 is 18 amino acids. Trimming pared 3 bases from V and 0 bases from J, leaving 19 bases between. This CDR3 reads CASSISPHYSLSTDTQYF. CDR3 coding DNA: TGTGCCAGTAGTATTTCCCCACACTACTCGCTAAGCACAGATACGCAGTATTTT. Using reference TRBV19 and TRBJ2-3 for the parts outside the CDR3, the full variable domain is DGGITQSPKYLFRKEGQNVTLSCEQNLNHDAMYWYRQDPGQGLRLIYYSQIVNDFQKGDIAEGYSVSREKKESFPLTVTSAQKNPTAFYLCASSISPHYSLSTDTQYFGPGTRLTVL.

This clone has a single count. The rearrangement joins TRBV27 to TRBJ2-1; D remains unclear. Germline V lookup: CDR1 MNHEY, CDR2 SMNVEV (reference sequence). CDR3 length: 15 residues. Trimming stripped 5 bases from V and 0 bases from J, with 11 bases between. CDR3 sequence (DNA): TGTGCCAGCAGTCCGAGACTGAGCTCCTACAATGAGCAGTTCTTC. Its protein product is CASSPRLSSYNEQFF.